Below, 12 T cell receptor beta chains from the same sample are listed, as sequenced in a study of blood T cells in healthy people across ages. For the second PCR, which ran for roughly 6 to 12 cycles, a sample-barcoded 5' primer and a J-beta primer mix were used. TCRdb reprocessed the 5' RACE reads with MiXCR, giving one entry per CDR3 protein. The profile shows about 800,000 distinct CDR3 sequences, approximately 25% of them singletons. This sample was also put to use in a study of T cells of mothers and their children.

The sample consisted of blood. The receptors originated from a boy younger than 18 in good health.

The CDR3 nucleotides are TGTGCCAGCAGCTTAGCTTTGATACAAGAGACCCAGTACTTC. It translates to CASSLALIQETQYF. The chain is built from TRBV5-6 and TRBJ2-5, with D unclear. Trimming pared 2 bases from V and 2 bases from J, leaving 10 bases between. The CDR3 covers 14 residues. Germline V lookup: CDR1 SGHDT, CDR2 YYEEEE.

The rearrangement links TRBV29-1 to TRBJ2-7, with 8 bases lining up with TRBD1. The CDR3 covers 14 residues. Trimming took 6 bases from V and 2 from J; bases not matched to a gene: 9. CDR1 is SQVTM and CDR2 is ANQGSEA in the germline V gene. This CDR3 reads CSVNYGDRPYEQYF. In nucleotides, the CDR3 is TGCAGCGTCAATTACGGGGACAGGCCCTACGAGCAGTACTTC.

This clonotype was found a few times. At one end, the junction sequence differs from germline, possibly due to a read error. The chain carries TRBV20-1 and TRBJ1-2; no reliable D call. Germline values: CDR1 DFQATT, CDR2 SNEGSKA (reference sequence). This CDR3 has 10 residues. The CDR3 DNA reads as TGCAGTGCCCCCGGGCCCGAATTCTCCTTC. Translating gives CSAPGPEFSF.

This clonotype showed up just a few times. The V gene is TRBV24-1, the J gene TRBJ1-2; D not certain. Trimming pared 5 bases from V and 6 bases from J, leaving 15 bases between. CDR3 length: 14 amino acids. Germline loops: CDR1 KGHDR, CDR2 SFDVKD. CDR3 loop: CATSAPNDIDGYTF. DNA of the CDR3: TGTGCCACCAGTGCCCCAAACGACATCGATGGCTACACCTTC.

This clonotype came up a few times. J is TRBJ2-7 and V is TRBV11-1; 7 bases align to TRBD1. The CDR3 spans 16 residues. J was trimmed by 1 base and V by 3 bases; bases with no gene match: 9. CDR1 is SGHAT and CDR2 is FQDESV in the germline V gene (reference sequence). The CDR3 sequence: CASSFDRGPVSYEQYF. The CDR3, as DNA: TGTGCCAGCAGCTTTGATAGGGGGCCCGTTTCCTACGAGCAGTACTTC.

The CDR3 sequence: CASSLARGRGGEKLFF. In DNA form, the CDR3 reads TGTGCCAGCAGCTTAGCGCGGGGCAGGGGGGGTGAAAAACTGTTTTTT. This chain uses TRBV7-2 with TRBJ1-4; 7 nucleotides align to TRBD1. J gave up 7 bases and V 0 bases, and 8 bases lay outside the gene matches. Germline V gene data show CDR1 as SGHTA and CDR2 as FQGNSA. The CDR3 is made up of 16 amino acids.

The chain joins TRBV29-1 to TRBJ2-1; D gene uncertain. CDR1 and CDR2 from the germline V gene are SQVTM and ANQGSEA. Trimming pared 3 bases from V and 7 bases from J, leaving 13 bases between. CDR3 size: 13 residues. CDR3 loop: CSVEAPSSNEQFF. The CDR3 DNA is TGCAGCGTTGAGGCTCCTAGTAGTAATGAGCAGTTCTTC.

In its sample, this clonotype was seen a few times. The V call is TRBV4-1, the J call TRBJ2-5; TRBD1 agrees at 9 bases. CDR1 and CDR2 (germline): MGHRA, YSYEKL. The CDR3 length is 20 residues. V trimming: 3 bases; J trimming: 5 bases; junction bases outside the gene matches: 22. The CDR3 sequence is CASSHTTPGQGVQLSETQYF. DNA for the CDR3: TGCGCCAGCAGCCACACGACCCCGGGACAGGGAGTTCAATTATCGGAGACCCAGTACTTC.

The CDR3 is CASSQTDRGWANVLTF. CDR3 bases: TGCGCCAGCAGCCAAACTGACAGGGGGTGGGCCAACGTCCTGACTTTC. This chain uses TRBV4-1 with TRBJ2-6; 9 bases align to TRBD1. CDR1 is MGHRA, CDR2 YSYEKL, per germline. V trimming: 2 bases; J trimming: 5 bases; junction bases outside the gene matches: 4. The CDR3 sequence is 16 residues long.

The V gene is TRBV12-3 or TRBV12-4, the J gene TRBJ2-4; either TRBD1 or TRBD2 may fit D (6 bases each). There are 13 residues in the CDR3. V was trimmed by 6 bases and J by 7 bases, leaving 13 bases between them. This CDR3 reads CASRAGAGNIQYF. The CDR3 nucleotides read TGTGCCAGCAGAGCAGGGGCGGGGAACATTCAGTACTTC.

The rearrangement joins TRBV7-9 to TRBJ1-2; the match to TRBD1 covers 7 bases. Trimming removed 2 bases from V and 8 bases from J; junction bases left unmatched: 14. In germline, CDR1 is SEHNR, CDR2 FQNEAQ (reference sequence). This CDR3 is 16 amino acids long. CDR3 coding DNA: TGTGCCAGCAGCTTATTGGGGGCCGGGACAGCCTACGGCTACACCTTC. Translation gives CASSLLGAGTAYGYTF. The complete variable domain, with remaining parts taken from reference TRBV7-9 and TRBJ1-2, reads DTGVSQNPRHKITKRGQNVTFRCDPISEHNRLYWYRQTLGQGPEFLTYFQNEAQLEKSRLLSDRFSAERPKGSFSTLEIQRTEQGDSAMYLCASSLLGAGTAYGYTFGSGTRLTVV.

Of note for this clonotype: An end of the junction does not agree with germline; a read error may underlie this. V is TRBV5-1 and J is TRBJ2-1, with D hard to call. Looked up from germline, CDR1 is SGHRS and CDR2 is YFSETQ. This CDR3 contains 15 residues. CDR3 region: CASSFGESSYNEQFF. The CDR3, as DNA: TGTGCCAGCAGCTTCGGCGAGAGCTCCTACAATGAGCAGTTCTTC.